The clone carrying this T cell receptor beta chain was found a few times. Its antigen remains unidentified. The data were obtained in a study of T cells after yellow fever vaccination. Points from the study as a whole: Only a minor proportion of clonotypes was detected across both CD4 and CD8 compartments. Bulk-population clonotypes that are abundant could appear as contaminants in FACS-sorted repertoires. Subsequent to the booster, the majority of primary-vaccination clones reappeared (less than 97% CD4, 88% CD8).

V shed 1 base and J shed 0 bases, with 19 bases lying between them. The CDR3 loop spans 19 amino acids. Template switching by 5'RACE produced TCR cDNA, adding a universal primer site and UMIs. TCRdb re-derived calls from the 5' RACE reads in MiXCR, one entry per CDR3 protein. Of about 300,000 distinct CDR3 sequences in the sample, approximately 7% are singletons; the top ten hold around 17%. The material sequenced was PBMCs, taken roughly seven weeks after the first yellow fever vaccination. The gene calls are TRBV12-3 or TRBV12-4 and TRBJ2-1; no firm D call. This receptor was obtained from a man aged 18 to 29 who received the YFV17D yellow fever vaccine. The CDR3 spells CASSLEFVVGISSYNEQFF. The CDR3 DNA reads TGTGCCAGCAGTTTAGAATTCGTGGTTGGTATAAGCTCCTACAATGAGCAGTTCTTC.